What follows are 9 T cell receptor beta chains derived from one specimen sequenced in a study of blood T cell repertoires in COVID-19. Assay used: immunoSEQ multiplex PCR; TCRdb lists only in-frame clones, some missing. This sample has 150,000 to 200,000 clones, with 79% found just once. Sequenced input: peripheral blood. The source is a man in his sixties with active or convalescent COVID-19.

The chain is built from TRBV5-4 and TRBJ2-7; 11 bases match TRBD2. V shed 4 bases and J 2 bases; nucleotides not matched to a gene: 8. This CDR3 has 16 amino acids. The germline V gene encodes CDR1 SGHNT and CDR2 YYREEE (reference sequence). As DNA, the CDR3 is TGTGCCAGCAGCGATCGGACTAGCGGGCAGACCTACGAGCAGTACTTC. Protein sequence: CASSDRTSGQTYEQYF.

J is TRBJ2-1 and V is TRBV18; 7 bases are a match to TRBD1. The CDR3 runs 15 residues. CDR1 and CDR2 (germline): KGHSH, LQKENI. Losses at the gene ends were 6 bases for V and 0 bases for J; bases not matched to a gene: 5. Here the CDR3 reads CASSPTGSSYNEQFF. The CDR3 coding sequence is TGTGCCAGCTCTCCGACAGGGAGCTCCTACAATGAGCAGTTCTTC.

The J gene is TRBJ2-5, the V gene TRBV7-2; 8 positions match TRBD2. Germline V gene sequence: CDR1 SGHTA, CDR2 FQGNSA. CDR3 length: 16 residues. V was pared by 4 bases and J by 2 bases, with 9 bases of the junction left unmatched. CDR3 bases: TGTGCCAGCAGCTCCCCGGTAGGCGGGGGGCAAGAGACCCAGTACTTC. This sequence encodes CASSSPVGGGQETQYF.

The chain combines TRBV13 with TRBJ2-1; TRBD1 agrees at 7 bases. CDR3 length: 18 residues. With 0 bases clipped from V and 4 bases from J, the junction kept 12 bases outside the gene matches. The germline gives CDR1 PRHDT, CDR2 FYEKMQ (reference sequence). The CDR3 sequence: CASSLGGRGGLGYNEQFF. The CDR3 DNA is TGTGCCAGCAGCTTAGGAGGGAGAGGGGGCCTCGGGTACAATGAGCAGTTCTTC.

In its sample, this clone was seen a few times. The chain is built from TRBV5-4 and TRBJ2-7, with a weak D call TRBD2 (5 bases). V was cut by 0 bases and J by 4 bases, with 8 bases left in between. The CDR3 extends over 13 amino acids. The germline CDR1 and CDR2 sequences are SGHNT and YYREEE (reference sequence). The CDR3 DNA follows: TGTGCCAGCAGCTTGGGTCCGGGATACGAGCAGTACTTC. This gives the protein CASSLGPGYEQYF.

The chain employs TRBV5-1 and TRBJ1-2; D not resolved. The CDR3 length is 13 residues. Trimming took off 4 bases at V and 4 bases at J, with 11 bases between the two ends. CDR1 and CDR2 from the germline V gene are SGHRS and YFSETQ. In DNA form, the CDR3 reads TGCGCCAGCAGCCCGGAGGGTGGCTATGGCTACACCTTC. Encoded protein: CASSPEGGYGYTF.

This rearrangement joins TRBV2 to TRBJ1-4; D is ambiguous. Per the germline V gene, CDR1 is SNHLY and CDR2 is FYNNEI. Trimming shortened V by 2 bases and J by 6 bases, and 10 bases separated the two germline ends. This CDR3 region has 14 residues. CDR3 sequence: CASSESGLYEKLFF. The CDR3 bases are TGTGCCAGCAGTGAAAGTGGCCTCTATGAAAAACTGTTTTTT. The full variable domain, in which reference TRBV2 and TRBJ1-4 provide the parts outside the CDR3, is EPEVTQTPSHQVTQMGQEVILRCVPISNHLYFYWYRQILGQKVEFLVSFYNNEISEKSEIFDDQFSVERPDGSNFTLKIRSTKLEDSAMYFCASSESGLYEKLFFGSGTQLSVL.

There are a few counts of this clone. This chain joins TRBV4-3 and TRBJ2-2; D is possibly TRBD2 (5 bases). The CDR3 totals 18 residues. Germline V gene sequence: CDR1 LGHNA, CDR2 YSLEER. Trimming left V 0 bases short and J 4 bases short, with 18 bases between. The CDR3 spells CASSQDWGRLARTGELFF. In DNA form, the CDR3 reads TGCGCCAGCAGCCAAGATTGGGGTAGGCTAGCTCGCACCGGGGAGCTGTTTTTT.

The J gene is TRBJ2-2, the V gene TRBV7-9; 14 bases are a match to TRBD2. Germline lookup yields CDR1 SEHNR and CDR2 FQNEAQ (reference sequence). The CDR3 has 19 residues. V dropped 0 bases and J dropped 7; count of bases not matched to a gene: 10. The CDR3 protein is CASSLALGLAGVSIGELFF. The CDR3 DNA sequence: TGTGCCAGCAGCTTAGCTCTGGGACTAGCGGGAGTCTCTATCGGGGAGCTGTTTTTT.